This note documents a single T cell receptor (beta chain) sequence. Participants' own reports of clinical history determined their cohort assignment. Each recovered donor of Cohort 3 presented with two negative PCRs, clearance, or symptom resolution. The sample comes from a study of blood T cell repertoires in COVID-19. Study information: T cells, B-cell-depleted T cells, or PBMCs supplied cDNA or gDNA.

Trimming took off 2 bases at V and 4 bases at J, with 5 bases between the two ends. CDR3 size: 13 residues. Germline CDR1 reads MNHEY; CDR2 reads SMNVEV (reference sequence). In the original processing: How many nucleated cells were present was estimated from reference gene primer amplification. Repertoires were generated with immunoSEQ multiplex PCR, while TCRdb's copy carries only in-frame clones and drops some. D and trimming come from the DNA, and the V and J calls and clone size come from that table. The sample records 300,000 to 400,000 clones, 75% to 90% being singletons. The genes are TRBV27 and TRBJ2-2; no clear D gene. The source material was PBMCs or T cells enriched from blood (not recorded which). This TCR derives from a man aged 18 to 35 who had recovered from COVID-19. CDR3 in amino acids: CASSLPSTGELFF. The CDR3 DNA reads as TGTGCCAGCAGTTTACCTTCCACCGGGGAGCTGTTTTTT.